One and the same sample provided the 4 T cell receptor beta chains below, sequenced in a study of blood T cells in healthy people across ages. Sample-barcoded 5' priming and a J-beta primer mix drove a second PCR of roughly 6 to 12 cycles. TCRdb re-called the 5' RACE reads with MiXCR, one entry per CDR3 protein. Among hundreds of thousands of distinct CDR3 sequences, 45% to 50% were seen once, and the ten largest hold under 35%. Sequenced input: blood. These receptors were taken from a woman between 55 and 75 years old in good health.

This clonotype was seen at least ten times. This chain uses TRBV11-2 with TRBJ2-3; 8 positions agree with TRBD2. Germline V gene data show CDR1 as SGHAT and CDR2 as FQNNGV. The V gene end was trimmed by 4 bases and the J gene end by 1 base; junction bases not matched to a gene: 7. The CDR3 is made up of 16 amino acids. CDR3 amino acids: CASSSLAGRGTDTQYF. In nucleotides, the CDR3 is TGTGCCAGCAGCTCCTTAGCGGGAAGGGGCACAGATACGCAGTATTTT.

The chain is built from TRBV12-3 or TRBV12-4 and TRBJ2-7; TRBD2 matches at 7 bases. The CDR3 is 14 residues long. Trimming cost V 6 bases and J 4 bases; bases outside gene matches: 9. The CDR3 DNA sequence: TGTGCCAGCAGACGATCTAGCGGATCTTACGAGCAGTACTTC. Its protein is CASRRSSGSYEQYF.

The chain has TRBV12-3 or TRBV12-4 and TRBJ2-5; no clear D. Between the trimmed V and J ends, which lost 1 base and 5 bases, there was a span of 20 bases. The CDR3 loop spans 17 amino acids. Here the CDR3 reads CASSLGIMGRAAETQYF. In DNA, the CDR3 is TGTGCCAGCAGTTTAGGGATAATGGGAAGGGCTGCGGAGACCCAGTACTTC.

The rearrangement uses TRBV20-1 and TRBJ1-4; the D gene is possibly TRBD1 (6 bases). The V and J ends lost 6 bases and 5 bases respectively, with 13 bases between them. Looked up from germline, CDR1 is DFQATT and CDR2 is SNEGSKA (reference sequence). The CDR3 covers 13 residues. The CDR3 DNA is TGCAGTGCCAGACAGGATCAAAATGAAAAACTGTTTTTT. As protein: CSARQDQNEKLFF.